A selection of T cell receptor beta chains follows, all from one sample in a study of cytomegalovirus exposure and HLA in healthy donors. This table comes from immunoSEQ multiplex PCR, and its TCRdb copy is limited to in-frame clones, with some not included. The data contain more than 110,000 clones, approximately 80% of them singletons. The sample consisted of PBMCs. The receptor source for this set is a man aged 50-60 years in good health and CMV-seronegative. Both conserved end residues are part of each CDR3. A D gene is named only where the DNA matches it firmly. Size is omitted from some rows. Given values are once, few, many or a class for expanded clones.

clone size | D gene | CDR3 length | J gene | V gene | CDR3 DNA | CDR3 protein
NA | NA | 17 | TRBJ1-2 | TRBV5-4 | TGTGCCAGCAGCTTTAAAATCGACAGCAAAACTAACTATGGCTACACCTTC | CASSFKIDSKTNYGYTF
NA | NA | 15 | TRBJ2-3 | TRBV6-5 | TGTGCCAGCAGTTATGGGACTTCTAGCACAGATACGCAGTATTTT | CASSYGTSSTDTQYF
once | NA | 13 | TRBJ2-7 | TRBV29-1 | TGCAGCGTTGAATATCTCCAGGGCCACGAGCAGTACTTC | CSVEYLQGHEQYF
NA | NA | 14 | TRBJ1-1 | TRBV5-1 | TGCGCCAGCAGTCCGTTGGGCGGGGTCACTGAAGCTTTCTTT | CASSPLGGVTEAFF
NA | TRBD1 | 13 | TRBJ1-2 | TRBV25-1 | TGTGCCAGCAGTGTGGGACAGTGGAAGGGCTACACCTTC | CASSVGQWKGYTF
NA | NA | 17 | TRBJ1-1 | TRBV7-9 | TGTGCCAGCAGCTTAGTTAAGGGAGTACTTGGAGACACTGAAGCTTTCTTT | CASSLVKGVLGDTEAFF
NA | NA | 17 | TRBJ2-7 | TRBV7-8 | TGTGCCAGCAGCTTAGCCTTACAGGGAATTTCGGGTGGGGAGCAGTACTTC | CASSLALQGISGGEQYF
NA | NA | 14 | TRBJ1-5 | TRBV19 | TGTGCCAGTAGTATCGGAGGTACCAATCAGCCCCAGCATTTT | CASSIGGTNQPQHF
few | NA | 17 | TRBJ1-4 | TRBV6-1 | TGTGCCAGCAGTGAAAATCTCGGGGGAGCAACTAATGAAAAACTGTTTTTT | CASSENLGGATNEKLFF
NA | NA | 12 | TRBJ1-5 | TRBV19 | TGTGCCAGTAGTACCTTAGATCAGCCCCAGCATTTT | CASSTLDQPQHF
NA | TRBD1 | 14 | TRBJ1-2 | TRBV5-1 | TGCGCCAGCAGCTGGGACAGGTATAACTATGGCTACACCTTC | CASSWDRYNYGYTF
NA | NA | 12 | TRBJ1-1 | TRBV18 | TGTGCCAGCTCACCGGCGGCCACTGAAGCTTTCTTT | CASSPAATEAFF
NA | NA | 14 | TRBJ2-3 | TRBV5-6 | TGTGCCAGCAGCTTGGGGGGGAGGACAGATACGCAGTATTTT | CASSLGGRTDTQYF
NA | NA | 14 | TRBJ2-3 | TRBV6-1 | TGTGCCAGCCGTTCGGGGGAGCGCACAGATACGCAGTATTTT | CASRSGERTDTQYF
NA | NA | 14 | TRBJ1-4 | TRBV5-1 | TGCGCCAGCAGCTTCGAACAGGCAAATGAAAAACTGTTTTTT | CASSFEQANEKLFF
NA | TRBD2 | 14 | TRBJ2-5 | TRBV5-1 | TGCGCCAGCAGCTTGGAGGGAGGGCCGGAGACCCAGTACTTC | CASSLEGGPETQYF
NA | TRBD1 | 15 | TRBJ1-5 | TRBV4-1 | TGCGCCAGCAGCCAAGATTTTCCAGCCGGGACAGGGAGACATTTT | CASSQDFPAGTGRHF
NA | TRBD1 | 15 | TRBJ1-2 | TRBV10-2 | TGCGCCAGCAGTGAAACAGGGGAGACTTTCTATGGCTACACCTTC | CASSETGETFYGYTF
few | NA | 16 | TRBJ1-4 | TRBV5-1 | TGCGCCAGCAGCTTGGAAGGACAGTCAAGTAATGAAAAACTGTTTTTT | CASSLEGQSSNEKLFF
NA | TRBD1 | 16 | TRBJ2-7 | TRBV14 | TGTGCCAGCAGCCAAGTCCCCGGACAGGGCACCTACGAGCAGTACTTC | CASSQVPGQGTYEQYF
NA | TRBD1 | 15 | TRBJ2-3 | TRBV5-6 | TGTGCCAGCAGCGTACAACAGGGGGCTATAGATACGCAGTATTTT | CASSVQQGAIDTQYF
NA | NA | 14 | TRBJ1-5 | TRBV11-3 | TGTGCCAGCAGCTTAGACGCAGGCGGGCAGCCCCAGCATTTT | CASSLDAGGQPQHF
NA | NA | 13 | TRBJ2-7 | TRBV30 | TGTGCCTGGTCAGCAGGGTTTGACGACGAGCAGTACTTC | CAWSAGFDDEQYF
NA | NA | 14 | TRBJ2-7 | TRBV19 | TGTGCCAGTAGCTCCTTCACCAGGGCCCACGAGCAGTACTTC | CASSSFTRAHEQYF
once | TRBD2 | 14 | TRBJ2-7 | TRBV6-4 | TGTGCCAGCAGTCTTAGCGGGAATGCCTACGAGCAGTACTTC | CASSLSGNAYEQYF
NA | NA | 12 | TRBJ2-1 | TRBV5-8 | TGTGCCAGCACCGCGCAGGTGGATGAGCAGTTCTTC | CASTAQVDEQFF
NA | TRBD2 | 15 | TRBJ2-1 | TRBV6-5 | TGTGCCAGCAGTTACTCGGGACTAGCGGCCAATGAGCAGTTCTTC | CASSYSGLAANEQFF
NA | TRBD1 | 14 | TRBJ1-2 | TRBV4-1 | TGCGCCAGCAGCCAACCCGGGACAGGGCATGGCTACACCTTC | CASSQPGTGHGYTF
NA | NA | 18 | TRBJ2-2 | TRBV5-4 | TGTGCCAGCAGCTTGTGGAGACCCGGCGGGGTGCACACCGGGGAGCTGTTTTTT | CASSLWRPGGVHTGELFF
NA | TRBD1 | 17 | TRBJ1-1 | TRBV5-4 | TGTGCCAGCAGCTTGGTCGGTTCGGGCAGGGGGAGGCCTGCTGCTTTCTTT | CASSLVGSGRGRPAAFF
NA | NA | 14 | TRBJ1-5 | TRBV28 | TGTGCCGGCAGTAGAGGCGGCAGCAATCAGCCCCAGCATTTT | CAGSRGGSNQPQHF
NA | TRBD1 | 14 | TRBJ1-5 | TRBV28 | TGTGCCAGCAGCCCGACAGGGGAATATCAGCCCCAGCATTTT | CASSPTGEYQPQHF
NA | TRBD1 | 15 | TRBJ1-1 | TRBV6-1 | TGTGCCAGCAGTCCGCGGACAGGGGATTACACTGAAGCTTTCTTT | CASSPRTGDYTEAFF
NA | TRBD2 | 16 | TRBJ2-3 | TRBV28 | TGTGCCAGCAGTTTGGGGAGGGGTCGGTACACAGATACGCAGTATTTT | CASSLGRGRYTDTQYF
NA | NA | 12 | TRBJ1-5 | TRBV6-6 | TGTGCCAGCAGCCCCCTTGATCAGCCCCAGCATTTT | CASSPLDQPQHF
once | TRBD2 | 13 | TRBJ2-3 | TRBV7-6 | TGTGCCAGCCAGCGGGGGGTCTCAGATACGCAGTATTTT | CASQRGVSDTQYF
NA | NA | 12 | TRBJ1-4 | TRBV30 | TGTGCCTGGAGGGAAATGGGGAGTACACTGTTTTTT | CAWREMGSTLFF
NA | TRBD1 | 14 | TRBJ1-4 | TRBV10-2 | TGCGCCAGCAGCGGACAGGGGGCGGGTGAAAAACTGTTTTTT | CASSGQGAGEKLFF
NA | NA | 16 | TRBJ1-1 | TRBV30 | TGTGCCTGGAGATATACTACCGGGTCCCCGAACACTGAAGCTTTCTTT | CAWRYTTGSPNTEAFF
NA | TRBD1 | 16 | TRBJ2-2 | TRBV23-1 | TGCGCCAGCAGTCAATCAGGGGACAGGGTAACCGGGGAGCTGTTTTTT | CASSQSGDRVTGELFF
NA | NA | 15 | TRBJ2-1 | TRBV14 | TGTGCCAGCAGCCAAGGTTTTAAGAGATACAATGAGCAGTTCTTC | CASSQGFKRYNEQFF
few | TRBD1 | 14 | TRBJ1-2 | TRBV7-2 | TGTGCCAGCAGCTTACTTCGGACAGGAGATGGCTACACCTTC | CASSLLRTGDGYTF